A single sample gave rise to the 15 T cell receptor beta chains below, sequenced in a study of blood T cell repertoires in COVID-19. Repertoires were generated with immunoSEQ multiplex PCR, while TCRdb's copy carries only in-frame clones and drops some. The data hold a few hundred thousand clones, with around 90% observed a single time. The specimen was PBMCs or T cells enriched from blood (not recorded which). Receptors were obtained from a woman aged 18-29 years who had recovered from COVID-19.

This clone was seen a few times. V and J are TRBV3-1 (or the pseudogene TRBV3-2) and TRBJ1-3; the D is unclear. This CDR3 has 14 amino acids. CDR1 LGHDT and CDR2 YNNKEL come from the germline V gene (reference sequence). V dropped 1 base and J dropped 4 bases, with 8 bases sitting between them. This CDR3 is CASSQVQLGNTIYF. The CDR3 coding sequence is TGTGCCAGCAGCCAAGTACAATTAGGAAACACCATATATTTT.

The chain uses TRBV27 and TRBJ2-7, with TRBD1 matching 9 bases. Trimming cost V 6 bases and J 2 bases; bases outside gene matches: 8. CDR3 size: 15 residues. The germline V gene encodes CDR1 MNHEY and CDR2 SMNVEV (reference sequence). Written as DNA, the CDR3 is TGTGCCAGCAGACTAGGACAGGGGATTACCTACGAGCAGTACTTC. Encoded protein: CASRLGQGITYEQYF.

Many counts were recorded for this clone. The chain has TRBV6-2 or TRBV6-3 and TRBJ2-6; weak D call: TRBD2 (6 bases). This CDR3 is built from 15 residues. Germline CDR1 and CDR2: MNHEY and SVGEGT. Trimming shortened V by 6 bases and J by 2 bases, and 11 bases separated the two germline ends. The chain's CDR3 is CASSSRLAGANVLTF. The CDR3 DNA sequence: TGTGCCAGCAGCTCCCGACTAGCTGGGGCCAACGTCCTGACTTTC.

V gene TRBV3-1 (or the pseudogene TRBV3-2) combines with J gene TRBJ1-6; 7 nucleotides line up with TRBD1. After removal of 4 bases from V and 7 bases from J, the junction contained 7 bases not matched to a gene. This CDR3 is 15 amino acids long. Germline CDR1 LGHDT, CDR2 YNNKEL (reference sequence). CDR3 nucleotides: TGTGCCAGCAGCCGTCGACAGGGAAGCAATTCACCCCTCCACTTT. Amino acids: CASSRRQGSNSPLHF.

This chain uses TRBV6-1 with TRBJ2-1; TRBD2 matches 10 bases. The CDR3 has 16 amino acids. Germline values: CDR1 MNHNS, CDR2 SASEGT. V gave up 2 bases and J gave up 5 bases; unmatched junction bases: 6. The CDR3 protein is CASSELLAGYNNEQFF. As DNA, the CDR3 is TGTGCCAGCAGTGAATTACTAGCGGGGTACAACAATGAGCAGTTCTTC.

The genes are TRBV4-1 and TRBJ1-5, with 7 bases fitting TRBD1. CDR3 length: 17 residues. The germline V gene has CDR1 MGHRA and CDR2 YSYEKL. After removal of 3 bases from V and 5 bases from J, the junction contained 13 bases not matched to a gene. CDR3 in DNA: TGCGCCAGCAGCCAGTACCTACAGGGGCCCGCCGATCAGCCCCAGCATTTT. Translating gives CASSQYLQGPADQPQHF.

The chain recombines TRBV19 with TRBJ2-2; perhaps TRBD1 as D (6 bases). In germline, CDR1 is LNHDA, CDR2 SQIVND (reference sequence). The CDR3 has 14 residues. V dropped 7 bases and J dropped 6 bases, with 15 bases sitting between them. The CDR3 sequence is CASNRGSMAGELFF. CDR3 DNA sequence: TGTGCCAGTAATAGGGGGAGTATGGCCGGGGAGCTGTTTTTT.

V is TRBV11-3 and J is TRBJ2-4; TRBD2 might be the D (6 bases). CDR1 and CDR2 (germline): SGHNT, YENEEA. There are 13 residues in the CDR3. V gave up 4 bases and J gave up 8 bases, with 12 bases separating them. CDR3 DNA sequence: TGTGCCAGCAGCTCGGAGGGGATGGACATTCAGTACTTC. This translates into CASSSEGMDIQYF.

This chain's CDR3 is CASSPWDRGYEQYF. The DNA for the CDR3 is TGTGCCAGCAGCCCTTGGGACAGGGGCTACGAGCAGTACTTC. The rearrangement uses TRBV7-9 and TRBJ2-7; 10 positions agree with TRBD1. CDR1 SEHNR and CDR2 FQNEAQ come from the germline V gene (reference sequence). V lost 5 bases to trimming and J lost 3 bases; unmatched junction nucleotides: 4. This CDR3 spans 14 amino acids. Full variable domain (rest looked up from reference TRBV7-9 and TRBJ2-7): DTGVSQNPRHKITKRGQNVTFRCDPISEHNRLYWYRQTLGQGPEFLTYFQNEAQLEKSRLLSDRFSAERPKGSFSTLEIQRTEQGDSAMYLCASSPWDRGYEQYFGPGTRLTVT.

CDR3 nucleotides: TGCGCCAGCAGCCACTTACTAGCGGGGGAAGAGACCCAGTACTTC. Translated: CASSHLLAGEETQYF. V and J are TRBV4-1 and TRBJ2-5; 11 positions agree with TRBD2. Germline CDR1 reads MGHRA; CDR2 reads YSYEKL. This CDR3 has 15 amino acids. The J segment lost 3 bases and the V segment lost 3 bases, leaving 3 bases of the junction unmatched.

The chain is built from TRBV27 and TRBJ1-4; D is uncertain. Trimming shortened V by 6 bases and J by 6 bases, and 14 bases separated the two germline ends. The CDR3 spans 14 residues. Germline values: CDR1 MNHEY, CDR2 SMNVEV (reference sequence). The CDR3 DNA follows: TGTGCCAGCAGGATGACCGGGAGGGATGAAAAACTGTTTTTT. Encoded protein: CASRMTGRDEKLFF.

The chain recombines TRBV6-2 or TRBV6-3 with TRBJ1-2; D remains unclear. V dropped 7 bases and J dropped 0 bases, with 12 bases sitting between them. The CDR3 consists of 14 residues. Germline CDR1 is MNHEY and CDR2 is SVGEGT. The CDR3 protein is CASTPKGANYGYTF. DNA for the CDR3: TGTGCCAGCACCCCCAAGGGAGCTAACTATGGCTACACCTTC.

The rearrangement links TRBV29-1 to TRBJ1-2; TRBD1 aligns across 7 bases. Trimming cost V 4 bases and J 5 bases; bases outside gene matches: 4. CDR1 is SQVTM and CDR2 is ANQGSEA in the germline V gene. This CDR3 region has 12 residues. CDR3: CSVGQGWYGYTF. The CDR3 DNA sequence: TGCAGCGTTGGACAGGGTTGGTATGGCTACACCTTC.

V and J are TRBV6-4 and TRBJ2-3; 9 bases are shared with TRBD2. The CDR3 is made up of 15 amino acids. V gave up 6 bases and J gave up 2 bases; unmatched junction bases: 6. Germline-derived CDR1 and CDR2 are MRHNA and SNTAGT. CDR3 sequence reads: CASSYLAGSTDTQYF. DNA for the CDR3: TGTGCCAGCAGCTACCTAGCGGGGTCCACAGATACGCAGTATTTT.

This chain links TRBV4-1 with TRBJ2-3; 10 nucleotides match TRBD2. Trimming at V came to 3 bases and at J to 4 bases, leaving 7 bases not matched to a gene. From germline, CDR1 is MGHRA and CDR2 YSYEKL. The CDR3 runs to 16 residues. CDR3 DNA: TGCGCCAGCAGCCATCCAGCGGGGGGGCCGTCAGATACGCAGTATTTT. Translated, it gives CASSHPAGGPSDTQYF.